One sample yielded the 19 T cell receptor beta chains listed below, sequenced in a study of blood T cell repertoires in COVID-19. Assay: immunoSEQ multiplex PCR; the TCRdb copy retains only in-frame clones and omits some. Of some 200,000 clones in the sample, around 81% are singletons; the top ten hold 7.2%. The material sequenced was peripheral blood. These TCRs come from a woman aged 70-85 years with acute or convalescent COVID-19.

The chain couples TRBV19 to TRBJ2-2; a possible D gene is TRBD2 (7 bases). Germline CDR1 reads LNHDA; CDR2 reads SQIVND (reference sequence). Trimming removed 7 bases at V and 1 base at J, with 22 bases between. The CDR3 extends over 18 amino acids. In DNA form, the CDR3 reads TGTGCCAGTATAGTCGGGGGGCGCAGGGTCATGAACACCGGGGAGCTGTTTTTT. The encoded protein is CASIVGGRRVMNTGELFF.

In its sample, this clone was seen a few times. The CDR3 reads CASSLATGGSYEQYF. CDR3 nucleotides: TGTGCCAGCAGTTTGGCGACAGGGGGATCCTACGAGCAGTACTTC. The chain uses TRBV27 and TRBJ2-7; 9 bases are shared with TRBD1. CDR1 and CDR2 (germline): MNHEY, SMNVEV (reference sequence). There are 15 residues in the CDR3. V dropped 3 bases and J dropped 1; count of bases not matched to a gene: 4.

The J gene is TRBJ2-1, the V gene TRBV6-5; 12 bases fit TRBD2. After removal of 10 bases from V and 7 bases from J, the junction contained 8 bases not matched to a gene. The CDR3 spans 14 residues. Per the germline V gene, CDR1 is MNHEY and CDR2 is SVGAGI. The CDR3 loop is CATQLAGGRNEQFF. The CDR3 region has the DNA TGTGCCACCCAACTAGCGGGGGGCCGGAATGAGCAGTTCTTC.

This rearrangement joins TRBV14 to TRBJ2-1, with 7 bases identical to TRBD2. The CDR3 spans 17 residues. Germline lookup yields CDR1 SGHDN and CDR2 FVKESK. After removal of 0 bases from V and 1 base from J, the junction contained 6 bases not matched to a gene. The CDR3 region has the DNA TGTGCCAGCAGCCAAGAAAAACTAGCGCTATCCTACAATGAGCAGTTCTTC. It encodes CASSQEKLALSYNEQFF.

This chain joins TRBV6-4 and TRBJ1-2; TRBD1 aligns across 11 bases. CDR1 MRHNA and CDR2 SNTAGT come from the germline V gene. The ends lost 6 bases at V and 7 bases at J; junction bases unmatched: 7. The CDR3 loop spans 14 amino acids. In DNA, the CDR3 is TGTGCCAGCAGCACCGGGACAGGGGGTTCTGGCTACACCTTC. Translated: CASSTGTGGSGYTF.

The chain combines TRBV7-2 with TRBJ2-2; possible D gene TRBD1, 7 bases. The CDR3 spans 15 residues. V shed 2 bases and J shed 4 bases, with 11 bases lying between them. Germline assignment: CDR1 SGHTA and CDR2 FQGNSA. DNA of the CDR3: TGTGCCAGCAGCTTACGGAGGGGGCGCACCGGGGAGCTGTTTTTT. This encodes CASSLRRGRTGELFF. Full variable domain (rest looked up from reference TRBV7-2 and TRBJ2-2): GAGVSQSPSNKVTEKGKDVELRCDPISGHTALYWYRQSLGQGLEFLIYFQGNSAPDKSGLPSDRFSAERTGGSVSTLTIQRTQQEDSAVYLCASSLRRGRTGELFFGEGSRLTVL.

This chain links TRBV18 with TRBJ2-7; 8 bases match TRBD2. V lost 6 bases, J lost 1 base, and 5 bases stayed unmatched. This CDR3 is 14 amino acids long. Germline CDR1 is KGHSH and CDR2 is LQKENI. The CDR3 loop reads CASSAGTRSYEQYV. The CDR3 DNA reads TGTGCCAGCTCGGCCGGGACTAGGTCCTACGAGCAGTACGTC.

The CDR3, as DNA: TGTGCCAGCTCACCGCCCGGGAGTAGCGGGGGGAGAATGGAGCAGTACTTC. This codes for CASSPPGSSGGRMEQYF. V is TRBV18 and J is TRBJ2-7; 10 bases are shared with TRBD2. This CDR3 has 17 amino acids. Germline values: CDR1 KGHSH, CDR2 LQKENI. Trimming at V came to 3 bases and at J to 7 bases, leaving 15 bases not matched to a gene. The complete variable domain, with remaining parts taken from reference TRBV18 and TRBJ2-7, reads NAGVMQNPRHLVRRRGQEARLRCSPMKGHSHVYWYRQLPEEGLKFMVYLQKENIIDESGMPKERFSAEFPKEGPSILRIQQVVRGDSAAYFCASSPPGSSGGRMEQYFGPGTRLTVT.

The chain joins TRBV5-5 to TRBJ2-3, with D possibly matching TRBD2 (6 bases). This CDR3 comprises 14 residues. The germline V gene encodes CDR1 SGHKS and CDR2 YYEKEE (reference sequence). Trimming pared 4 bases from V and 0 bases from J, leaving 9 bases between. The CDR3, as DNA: TGTGCCAGCAGCAGACTAGTGAGCACAGATACGCAGTATTTT. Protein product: CASSRLVSTDTQYF.

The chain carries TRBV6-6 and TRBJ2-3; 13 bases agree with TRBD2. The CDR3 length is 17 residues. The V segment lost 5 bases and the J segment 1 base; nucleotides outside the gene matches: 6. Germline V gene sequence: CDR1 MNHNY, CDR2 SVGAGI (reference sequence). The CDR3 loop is CASSPSGTSGGTDTQYF. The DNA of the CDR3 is TGTGCCAGCAGTCCTTCGGGGACTAGCGGGGGCACAGATACGCAGTATTTT.

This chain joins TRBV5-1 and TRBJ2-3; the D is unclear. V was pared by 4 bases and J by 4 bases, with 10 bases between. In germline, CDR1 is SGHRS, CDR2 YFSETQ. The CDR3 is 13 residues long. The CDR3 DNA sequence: TGCGCCAGCAGCGGCATCCAGTCAGATACGCAGTATTTT. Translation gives CASSGIQSDTQYF.

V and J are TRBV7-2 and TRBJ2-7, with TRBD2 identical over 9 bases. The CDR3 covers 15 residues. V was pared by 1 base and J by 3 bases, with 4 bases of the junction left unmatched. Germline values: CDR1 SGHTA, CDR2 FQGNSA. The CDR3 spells CASSLGGGAGYEQYF. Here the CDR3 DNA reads TGTGCCAGCAGCTTAGGCGGGGGGGCCGGCTACGAGCAGTACTTC.

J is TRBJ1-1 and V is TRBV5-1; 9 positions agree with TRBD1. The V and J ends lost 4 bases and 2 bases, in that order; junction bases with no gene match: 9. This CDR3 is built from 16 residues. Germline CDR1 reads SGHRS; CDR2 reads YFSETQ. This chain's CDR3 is CASSLLEGQGNTEAFF. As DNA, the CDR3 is TGCGCCAGCAGCCTTTTAGAGGGACAGGGTAACACTGAAGCTTTCTTT.

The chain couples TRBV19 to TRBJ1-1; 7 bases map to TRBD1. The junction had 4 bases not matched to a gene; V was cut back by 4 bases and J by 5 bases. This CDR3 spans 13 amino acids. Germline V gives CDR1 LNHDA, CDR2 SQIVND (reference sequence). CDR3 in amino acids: CASSSRQGTEAFF. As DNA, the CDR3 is TGTGCCAGTAGTAGCCGACAGGGAACTGAAGCTTTCTTT.

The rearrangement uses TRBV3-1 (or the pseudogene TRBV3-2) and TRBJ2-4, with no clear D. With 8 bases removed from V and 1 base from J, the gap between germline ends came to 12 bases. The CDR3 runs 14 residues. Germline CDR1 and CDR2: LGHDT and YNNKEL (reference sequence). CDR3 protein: CASAELGAKNIQYF. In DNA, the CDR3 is TGTGCCAGCGCGGAACTTGGGGCCAAAAACATTCAGTACTTC.

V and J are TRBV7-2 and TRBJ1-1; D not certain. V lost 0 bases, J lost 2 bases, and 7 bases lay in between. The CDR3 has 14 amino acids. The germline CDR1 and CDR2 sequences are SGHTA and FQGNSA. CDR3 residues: CASSLANSNTEAFF. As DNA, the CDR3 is TGTGCCAGCAGCTTAGCGAACTCCAACACTGAAGCTTTCTTT.

This CDR3 reads CASSSNRQGTEAFF. The CDR3 coding sequence is TGTGCCAGCAGCTCTAACCGACAGGGCACTGAAGCTTTCTTT. The chain has TRBV11-2 and TRBJ1-1, with 7 bases matching TRBD1. The germline CDR1 and CDR2 sequences are SGHAT and FQNNGV. Germline trimming cut 4 bases from V and 4 bases from J; bases unmatched to any gene: 6. This CDR3 region has 14 residues.

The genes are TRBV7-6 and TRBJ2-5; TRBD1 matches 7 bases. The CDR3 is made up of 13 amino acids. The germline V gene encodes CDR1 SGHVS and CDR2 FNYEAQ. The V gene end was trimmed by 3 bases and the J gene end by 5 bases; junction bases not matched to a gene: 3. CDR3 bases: TGTGCCAGCAGCTTTCGACAGGGTGAGACCCAGTACTTC. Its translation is CASSFRQGETQYF.

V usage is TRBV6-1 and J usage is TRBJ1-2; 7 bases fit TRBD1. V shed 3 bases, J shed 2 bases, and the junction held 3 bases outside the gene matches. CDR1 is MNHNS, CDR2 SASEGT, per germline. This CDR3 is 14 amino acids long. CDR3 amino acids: CASSEWGQNYGYTF. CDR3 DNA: TGTGCCAGCAGTGAGTGGGGACAGAACTATGGCTACACCTTC.